This T cell receptor (beta chain) was sequenced for a study of immune evolution from preneoplasia to lung adenocarcinoma. Turning to the study itself: HLA loss of heterozygosity: about 7% AIS, under 19% MIA, over 25% ADC, none AAH. Findings of the study overall: Highest clonality occurred in KRAS-mutant, not EGFR-mutant or double wild-type, nodules.

Sequencing used immunoSEQ multiplex PCR; TCRdb keeps in-frame clones, though not all of them. This sample has over 3,500 clones, with about nine tenths found just once. Details on this clone: The antigen remains unidentified.

Between the mid-2010s and the late 2010s, patients underwent resection in Japan or China. V lost 2 bases to trimming and J lost 6 bases; unmatched junction nucleotides: 10. The CDR3 spans 17 residues. Germline values: CDR1 LGHNA, CDR2 YNFKEQ. The sequence was collected from a person aged 60-80 years with lung adenocarcinoma. Sample: FFPE lung adenocarcinoma in situ tissue. The chain combines TRBV4-2 with TRBJ2-1, with TRBD2 matching 10 bases. The CDR3 here is CASSQSNSGGKLNEQFF. CDR3 coding DNA: TGTGCCAGCAGCCAATCAAATAGCGGGGGGAAACTCAATGAGCAGTTCTTC.